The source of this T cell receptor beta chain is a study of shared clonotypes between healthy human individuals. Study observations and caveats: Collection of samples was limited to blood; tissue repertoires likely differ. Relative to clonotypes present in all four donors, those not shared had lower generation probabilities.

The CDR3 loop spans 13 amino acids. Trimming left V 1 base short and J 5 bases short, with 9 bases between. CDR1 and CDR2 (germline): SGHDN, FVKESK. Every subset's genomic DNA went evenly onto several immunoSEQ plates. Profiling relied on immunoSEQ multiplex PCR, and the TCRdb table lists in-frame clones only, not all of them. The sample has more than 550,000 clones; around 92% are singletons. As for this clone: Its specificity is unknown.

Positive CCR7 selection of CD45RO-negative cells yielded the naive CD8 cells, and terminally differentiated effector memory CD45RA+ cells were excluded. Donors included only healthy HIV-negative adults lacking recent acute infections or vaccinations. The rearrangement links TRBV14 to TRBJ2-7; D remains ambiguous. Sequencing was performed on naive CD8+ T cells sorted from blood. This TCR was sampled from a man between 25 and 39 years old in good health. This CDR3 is CASSQVLWDEQYF. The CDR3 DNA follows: TGTGCCAGCAGCCAAGTTCTCTGGGACGAGCAGTACTTC.